This entry features one T cell receptor beta chain sequence. What it recognizes is unknown. The data derive from a study of cytomegalovirus exposure and HLA in healthy donors. Study overall: Later analysis reported that the approximately 120 validation repertoires shared the platform of the roughly 700 first-cohort repertoires. Regarding the study as a whole: In vitro testing confirmed a few CMV-associated chains as specific for CMV antigens.

Germline CDR1 and CDR2: MNHEY and SVGAGI. The CDR3 runs to 16 residues. The V gene end was trimmed by 0 bases and the J gene end by 7 bases; junction bases not matched to a gene: 6. Generated by immunoSEQ multiplex PCR, the TCRdb table keeps only in-frame clones and is missing some. The table shows 50,000 or so clones, with roughly nine tenths occurring only once. This chain connects TRBV6-5 to TRBJ2-1, with 10 bases identical to TRBD2. The sequence came from a woman younger than 45 in good health and CMV-seronegative. The sample consisted of PBMCs. The CDR3 loop is CASSYSGVAGGNEQFF. In nucleotides, the CDR3 is TGTGCCAGCAGTTACTCGGGGGTAGCGGGAGGAAATGAGCAGTTCTTC.